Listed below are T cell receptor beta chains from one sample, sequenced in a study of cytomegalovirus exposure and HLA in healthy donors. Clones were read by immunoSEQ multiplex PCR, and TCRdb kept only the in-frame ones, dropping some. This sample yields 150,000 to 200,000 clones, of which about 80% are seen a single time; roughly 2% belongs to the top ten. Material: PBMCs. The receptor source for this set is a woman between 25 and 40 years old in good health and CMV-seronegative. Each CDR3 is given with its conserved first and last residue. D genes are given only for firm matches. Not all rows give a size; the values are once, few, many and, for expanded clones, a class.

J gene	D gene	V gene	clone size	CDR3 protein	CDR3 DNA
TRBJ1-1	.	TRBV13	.	CASSFGAMNTEAFF	TGTGCCAGCAGCTTTGGGGCCATGAACACTGAAGCTTTCTTT
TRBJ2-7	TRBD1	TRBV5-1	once	CASSYRGQGQYEQYF	TGCGCCAGCAGCTACCGGGGACAGGGGCAATACGAGCAGTACTTC
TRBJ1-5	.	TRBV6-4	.	CASSDRGGRPQHF	TGTGCCAGCAGTGACCGTGGGGGCCGGCCCCAGCATTTT
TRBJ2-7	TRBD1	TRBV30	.	CACLLPGQGYEQYF	TGTGCCTGCCTACTCCCGGGACAGGGGTACGAGCAGTACTTC
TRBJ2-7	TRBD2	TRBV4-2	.	CASSPPGLSGVEQYF	TGTGCCAGCAGCCCACCGGGACTAAGCGGTGTCGAGCAGTACTTC
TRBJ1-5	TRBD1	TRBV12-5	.	CASVIGQGADQPQHF	TGTGCTAGTGTTATAGGACAGGGGGCAGATCAGCCCCAGCATTTT
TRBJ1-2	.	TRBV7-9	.	CASSLAPISGYTF	TGTGCCAGCAGCCTCGCCCCTATCTCGGGCTACACCTTC
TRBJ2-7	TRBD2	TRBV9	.	CASSVRLAGGPGEQYF	TGTGCCAGCAGCGTAAGACTAGCGGGGGGGCCCGGCGAGCAGTACTTC
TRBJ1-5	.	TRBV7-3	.	CASSSRENQPQHF	TGTGCCAGCAGCAGCAGGGAAAATCAGCCCCAGCATTTT
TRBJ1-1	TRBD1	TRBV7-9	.	CASSPRGTEEAFF	TGTGCCAGCAGCCCTAGGGGGACAGAAGAAGCTTTCTTT
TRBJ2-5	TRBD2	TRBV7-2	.	CASSWGGETQYF	TGTGCCAGCAGCTGGGGGGGGGAGACCCAGTACTTC
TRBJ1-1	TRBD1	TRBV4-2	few	CASSQNLQGGEGEAFF	TGTGCCAGCAGCCAAAACCTCCAGGGGGGCGAGGGTGAAGCTTTCTTT
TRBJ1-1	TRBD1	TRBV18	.	CASSRTGKQDTEAFF	TGTGCCAGCTCACGGACAGGCAAACAGGACACTGAAGCTTTCTTT
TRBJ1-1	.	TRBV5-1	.	CASSRGLLNTEAFF	TGCGCCAGCAGCCGAGGACTCTTGAACACTGAAGCTTTCTTT
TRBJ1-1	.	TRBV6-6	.	CASTSLGGHKNTEAFF	TGTGCCAGCACCTCGCTTGGGGGACACAAGAACACTGAAGCTTTCTTT
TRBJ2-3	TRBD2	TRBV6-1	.	CASSALSGGHLRPSTDTQYF	TGTGCCAGCAGTGCCCTTAGCGGGGGCCACCTCAGACCTAGCACAGATACGCAGTATTTT
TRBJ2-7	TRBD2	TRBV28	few	CASSRRAGGPYEQYF	TGTGCCAGCAGTCGAAGGGCGGGGGGGCCCTACGAGCAGTACTTC
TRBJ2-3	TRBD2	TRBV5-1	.	CASSTGLAGVSDTQYF	TGCGCCAGCAGCACGGGACTAGCGGGGGTCTCAGATACGCAGTATTTT
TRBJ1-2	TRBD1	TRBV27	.	CASSPTGLRGYTF	TGTGCCAGCAGTCCGACAGGGTTACGTGGCTACACCTTC
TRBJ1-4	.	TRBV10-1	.	CASSDEAGSREKLFF	TGCGCCAGCAGTGACGAGGCGGGCAGTCGCGAAAAACTGTTTTTT
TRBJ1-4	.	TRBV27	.	CASSQNPTGGEKLFF	TGTGCCAGCAGTCAGAACCCGACGGGAGGTGAAAAACTGTTTTTT
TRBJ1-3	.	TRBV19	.	CASSELGRTGNTIYF	TGTGCCAGTAGTGAGTTGGGGAGAACTGGAAACACCATATATTTT
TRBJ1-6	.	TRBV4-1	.	CASSQDAAGYNSPLHF	TGCGCCAGCAGCCAAGATGCGGCGGGTTATAATTCACCCCTCCACTTT
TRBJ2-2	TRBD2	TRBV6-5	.	CASSFSLAGNTGELFF	TGTGCCAGCAGTTTCTCCCTAGCGGGGAACACCGGGGAGCTGTTTTTT